This T cell receptor beta chain appears in the sequencing data of a study of CD8 T cells in Susac syndrome. In contrast to the negatively isolated CD8+ and CD4+ T cells, TEMRA cells were FACS-enriched. Trimming cost V 2 bases and J 8 bases, with 15 bases left between them. Germline assignment: CDR1 KGHSH and CDR2 LQKENI. The CDR3 is 14 residues long. Reverse transcription of 0.5 to 1 ug RNA was performed with random hexamers. Amplification of the TCR beta CDR3 was carried out by immunoSEQ multiplex PCR, which spanned a total of 54 Vbeta and 13 Jbeta segments. TCRdb re-called the immunoSEQ multiplex PCR reads through MiXCR, storing one row per CDR3 protein. This table holds roughly 110,000 distinct CDR3 sequences, approximately 94% found once.

The sample comprised CD8+ T cells from PBMCs. The TCR originated in a human donor with Susac syndrome. The rearrangement uses TRBV18 and TRBJ1-1; a weak D match, TRBD1 (6 bases). The CDR3 DNA reads TGTGCCAGCTCACCAGAGAGGCAGGGGCGCGAAGCTTTCTTT. It is translated as CASSPERQGREAFF.